The source of this TCR beta chain is a study of shared clonotypes between healthy human individuals. Germline V gives CDR1 LNHNV, CDR2 YYDKDF (reference sequence). The CDR3 spans 16 residues. J was trimmed by 4 bases and V by 0 bases; bases with no gene match: 7. The protocol was immunoSEQ multiplex PCR, while the TCRdb copy is restricted to in-frame clones and leaves out a portion. The sample holds 2 million to 2.5 million clones, approximately 94% seen once. Sequencing used naive CD4+ T cells sorted from blood. Subset in this sample: CD45RA+ positively selected. This chain uses TRBV15 with TRBJ1-2; 8 bases fit TRBD1. The sequence came from a young man in good health. CDR3 residues: CATSRDRGQGGYGYTF. The CDR3, as DNA: TGTGCCACCAGCAGAGATCGCGGACAGGGAGGCTATGGCTACACCTTC.